A single sample is the source of the 26 T cell receptor beta chains below, sequenced in a study of blood T cell repertoires in COVID-19. The protocol was immunoSEQ multiplex PCR, while the TCRdb copy is restricted to in-frame clones and leaves out a portion. There are 120,000 or so clones in the sample; 84% occur only once, and roughly an eighth lies in the top ten. Specimen: peripheral blood. These TCRs come from a woman aged 30 to 39 who had recovered from COVID-19.

The gene calls are TRBV30 and TRBJ2-2; 9 bases line up with TRBD1. V trimming: 4 bases; J trimming: 4 bases; junction bases outside the gene matches: 4. CDR1 and CDR2 from the germline V gene are GTSNPN and SVGIG (reference sequence). The CDR3 covers 14 residues. In DNA form, the CDR3 reads TGTGCCTGGACGACAGGGGGTATCACCGGGGAGCTGTTTTTT. Protein sequence: CAWTTGGITGELFF. Variable domain in full (rest from reference TRBV30 and TRBJ2-2): SQTIHQWPATLVQPVGSPLSLECTVEGTSNPNLYWYRQAAGRGLQLLFYSVGIGQISSEVPQNLSASRPQDRQFILSSKKLLLSDSGFYLCAWTTGGITGELFFGEGSRLTVL.

This chain uses TRBV9 with TRBJ1-1, with D possibly matching TRBD1 (5 bases). The CDR3 runs 15 residues. With 1 base removed from V and 1 base from J, the gap between germline ends came to 11 bases. Germline values: CDR1 SGDLS, CDR2 YYNGEE. The CDR3, as DNA: TGTGCCAGCAGCGTATTGGACACCTCGAACACTGAAGCTTTCTTT. It encodes CASSVLDTSNTEAFF.

CDR3 loop: CASNRDYTDTQYF. The CDR3 region has the DNA TGTGCCAGTAATAGGGACTACACAGATACGCAGTATTTT. J is TRBJ2-3 and V is TRBV19; 7 nucleotides align to TRBD2. This CDR3 region has 13 residues. The V gene end was trimmed by 7 bases and the J gene end by 2 bases; junction bases not matched to a gene: 3. Germline V lookup: CDR1 LNHDA, CDR2 SQIVND (reference sequence).

This chain links TRBV7-3 with TRBJ2-3; weak D call: TRBD2 (5 bases). The CDR3 totals 14 residues. The V end lost 5 bases, the J end lost 0 bases, and 9 bases lay between the germline ends. The germline CDR1 and CDR2 sequences are SGHTA and FQGTGA. The CDR3 reads CASSASGSTDTQYF. In nucleotides, the CDR3 is TGTGCCAGCAGCGCCTCGGGGAGCACAGATACGCAGTATTTT.

Only one count was recorded for this clone. The genes are TRBV7-3 and TRBJ2-1; TRBD1 aligns across 9 bases. The CDR3 consists of 15 residues. The germline V gene has CDR1 SGHTA and CDR2 FQGTGA. The J segment lost 7 bases and the V segment lost 3 bases, leaving 7 bases of the junction unmatched. CDR3: CASSLRGQGGNEQFF. In nucleotides, the CDR3 is TGTGCCAGCAGCTTGCGGGGACAGGGAGGGAATGAGCAGTTCTTC.

The chain is built from TRBV29-1 and TRBJ2-3; D is unclear. CDR3 length equals 14 residues. V lost 4 bases, J lost 0 bases, and 11 bases lay in between. Germline CDR1 reads SQVTM; CDR2 reads ANQGSEA. Here the CDR3 DNA reads TGCAGCGTTGTCGGTCGCACTAGCACAGATACGCAGTATTTT. Residues: CSVVGRTSTDTQYF.

The chain links TRBV3-1 (or the pseudogene TRBV3-2) to TRBJ2-1; D remains unclear. The CDR3 is 13 residues long. V was cut by 4 bases and J by 7 bases, with 11 bases left in between. From germline, CDR1 is LGHDT and CDR2 YNNKEL (reference sequence). CDR3 nucleotide sequence: TGTGCCAGCAGCCCCCCTCACTGGAATGAGCAGTTCTTC. This codes for CASSPPHWNEQFF.

The chain is built from TRBV27 and TRBJ1-5; maybe TRBD1 (5 bases). Germline V lookup: CDR1 MNHEY, CDR2 SMNVEV (reference sequence). Deletions cut 8 bases from V and 3 bases from J, with 14 bases between. The CDR3 is made up of 14 amino acids. CDR3 DNA: TGTGCCAGCCGTGATTGGGACTTCAATCAGCCCCAGCATTTT. Its translation is CASRDWDFNQPQHF.

The chain combines TRBV11-2 with TRBJ2-7; no clear D gene. Trimming removed 5 bases from V and 2 bases from J, with 13 bases in between. This CDR3 is 14 amino acids long. Germline assignment: CDR1 SGHAT and CDR2 FQNNGV. The CDR3 bases are TGTGCCAGCAGCCGGAGAACTCCCACCTACGAGCAGTACTTC. Encoded protein: CASSRRTPTYEQYF. Looking up the rest from reference TRBV11-2 and TRBJ2-7 gives the full variable domain: EAGVAQSPRYKIIEKRQSVAFWCNPISGHATLYWYQQILGQGPKLLIQFQNNGVVDDSQLPKDRFSAERLKGVDSTLKIQPAKLEDSAVYLCASSRRTPTYEQYFGPGTRLTVT.

V is TRBV10-3 and J is TRBJ2-5, with TRBD1 identical over 8 bases. Germline V gene sequence: CDR1 ENHRY, CDR2 SYGVKD. The CDR3 length is 15 residues. Trimming cost V 3 bases and J 2 bases; bases outside gene matches: 5. The CDR3 DNA sequence: TGTGCCATCAGTGATGTACAGGGGGTTCAAGAGACCCAGTACTTC. This sequence encodes CAISDVQGVQETQYF.

V and J are TRBV25-1 and TRBJ2-1; 7 bases fit TRBD1. Looked up from germline, CDR1 is MGHDK and CDR2 is SYGVNS. V shed 4 bases, J shed 6 bases, and the junction held 6 bases outside the gene matches. The CDR3 runs 14 residues. The CDR3 bases are TGTGCCAGCAGTGTAGGTACAGGGGCCAATGAGCAGTTCTTC. Protein: CASSVGTGANEQFF. The entire variable domain, with the rest obtained from reference TRBV25-1 and TRBJ2-1, is as follows: EADIYQTPRYLVIGTGKKITLECSQTMGHDKMYWYQQDPGMELHLIHYSYGVNSTEKGDLSSESTVSRIRTEHFPLTLESARPSHTSQYLCASSVGTGANEQFFGPGTRLTVL.

The CDR3 region has the DNA TGTGCCAGCAGCCTGACAGGGAGGAACACTGAAGCTTTCTTT. It yields the protein CASSLTGRNTEAFF. The chain carries TRBV7-9 and TRBJ1-1, with 7 nucleotides matching TRBD1. The CDR3 extends over 14 amino acids. The germline V gene has CDR1 SEHNR and CDR2 FQNEAQ (reference sequence). The V segment lost 5 bases and the J segment 1 base; nucleotides outside the gene matches: 4.

The V call is TRBV5-1, the J call TRBJ1-2; no clear D. Germline V gives CDR1 SGHRS, CDR2 YFSETQ. CDR3 size: 15 residues. V was pared by 4 bases and J by 2 bases, with 15 bases between. CDR3 residues: CASSPLRGSNYGYTF. The CDR3, as DNA: TGCGCCAGCAGCCCCCTAAGAGGGTCCAACTATGGCTACACCTTC.

This clone is a singleton in its sample. This chain connects TRBV19 to TRBJ1-5; 10 positions agree with TRBD1. The V and J ends lost 3 bases and 3 bases, in that order; junction bases with no gene match: 14. CDR1 and CDR2 from the germline V gene are LNHDA and SQIVND (reference sequence). The CDR3 covers 19 residues. For the CDR3, the DNA is TGTGCCAGTAGTATGACGGGACAGGGGCCCTCTAGATTCAATCAGCCCCAGCATTTT. It is translated as CASSMTGQGPSRFNQPQHF.

The chain has TRBV2 and TRBJ1-1; TRBD1 is a possible D gene (5 bases). CDR1 SNHLY and CDR2 FYNNEI come from the germline V gene. V shed 6 bases and J shed 0 bases, with 14 bases lying between them. There are 15 residues in the CDR3. CDR3 coding DNA: TGTGCCAGCAGACTTGGAAGGACATTGAACACTGAAGCTTTCTTT. Protein: CASRLGRTLNTEAFF.

This sequence joins TRBV15 and TRBJ1-1; D unclear. V gave up 0 bases and J gave up 7 bases, with 15 bases separating them. CDR3 length equals 15 residues. Germline V gives CDR1 LNHNV, CDR2 YYDKDF (reference sequence). CDR3 sequence: CATSRDPPGNVEAFF. In DNA form, the CDR3 reads TGTGCCACCAGCAGAGACCCTCCGGGTAACGTTGAAGCTTTCTTT.

The chain is built from TRBV12-3 or TRBV12-4 and TRBJ1-1; possible D gene TRBD1, 6 bases. With 5 bases removed from V and 10 bases from J, the gap between germline ends came to 14 bases. The CDR3 length is 12 residues. The CDR3 loop reads CASSRRGAGAFF. In DNA, the CDR3 is TGTGCCAGCAGTCGCAGGGGCGCGGGAGCTTTCTTT.

In the case of this clone: At one boundary the junction diverges from the germline segment, which might be a read error. V is TRBV5-1 and J is TRBJ2-3, with 10 positions matching TRBD2. The CDR3 extends over 16 amino acids. Germline loops: CDR1 SGHRS, CDR2 YFSETQ. The CDR3 reads CASSRASGGSTNTQYF. CDR3 coding DNA: TGCGCCAGCAGCCGGGCTAGCGGGGGATCCACAAATACGCAGTATTTT.

This chain uses TRBV18 with TRBJ2-3; D unclear. V gave up 3 bases and J gave up 2 bases, with 9 bases separating them. There are 14 residues in the CDR3. Germline V gives CDR1 KGHSH, CDR2 LQKENI. In nucleotides, the CDR3 is TGTGCCAGCTCACCCAAGTCAGACACAGATACGCAGTATTTT. Its protein product is CASSPKSDTDTQYF.

The rearrangement links TRBV19 to TRBJ2-7, with D maybe TRBD2 (7 bases). Germline loops: CDR1 LNHDA, CDR2 SQIVND (reference sequence). The CDR3 runs 15 residues. V gave up 6 bases and J gave up 0 bases, with 15 bases separating them. This CDR3 reads CASSGGLTASYEQYF. CDR3 DNA sequence: TGTGCCAGTAGCGGGGGGCTAACGGCCTCCTACGAGCAGTACTTC. The full variable domain, rest sourced from reference TRBV19 and TRBJ2-7, is DGGITQSPKYLFRKEGQNVTLSCEQNLNHDAMYWYRQDPGQGLRLIYYSQIVNDFQKGDIAEGYSVSREKKESFPLTVTSAQKNPTAFYLCASSGGLTASYEQYFGPGTRLTVT.

This chain connects TRBV9 to TRBJ2-7; D is unclear. The germline V gene has CDR1 SGDLS and CDR2 YYNGEE. This CDR3 spans 15 amino acids. Trimming shortened V by 5 bases and J by 2 bases, and 17 bases separated the two germline ends. The CDR3 sequence: CASSPGTARTYEQYF. DNA for the CDR3: TGTGCCAGCAGTCCCGGCACGGCGAGGACCTACGAGCAGTACTTC.

The rearrangement links TRBV5-4 to TRBJ2-1, with TRBD2 as a possible D gene (5 bases). The ends were cut back, 3 bases at V and 5 bases at J, with 21 bases in the middle. The CDR3 is 17 residues long. Germline loops: CDR1 SGHNT, CDR2 YYREEE (reference sequence). CDR3 sequence: CASSWGTRPTRDNEQFF. The CDR3 DNA reads as TGTGCCAGCAGCTGGGGTACAAGACCCACGAGGGACAATGAGCAGTTCTTC.

This chain uses TRBV11-2 with TRBJ2-5; 8 nucleotides align to TRBD2. Trimming took 1 base from V and 5 from J; bases not matched to a gene: 15. From germline, CDR1 is SGHAT and CDR2 FQNNGV. This CDR3 spans 18 amino acids. CDR3 region: CASSLGIGDREGPETQYF. The CDR3, as DNA: TGTGCCAGCAGCTTAGGAATAGGGGATCGGGAGGGCCCCGAGACCCAGTACTTC.

The V call is TRBV28, the J call TRBJ2-1, with a possible D match to TRBD1 (5 bases). Trimming pared 3 bases from V and 9 bases from J, leaving 9 bases between. Germline values: CDR1 MDHEN, CDR2 SYDVKM. The CDR3 sequence is 12 residues long. In DNA form, the CDR3 reads TGTGCCAGCAGTTTTCCAGACAGTGAGCAGTTCTTC. Its translation is CASSFPDSEQFF.

The chain employs TRBV2 and TRBJ1-1; D possibly corresponds to TRBD1 (6 bases). Germline lookup yields CDR1 SNHLY and CDR2 FYNNEI. Trimming removed 4 bases from V and 1 base from J, with 10 bases in between. This CDR3 has 14 residues. The CDR3 DNA reads as TGTGCCAGCAGTGCCGGGACACGGAACACTGAAGCTTTCTTT. Amino acids: CASSAGTRNTEAFF. The complete variable domain, with remaining parts taken from reference TRBV2 and TRBJ1-1, reads EPEVTQTPSHQVTQMGQEVILRCVPISNHLYFYWYRQILGQKVEFLVSFYNNEISEKSEIFDDQFSVERPDGSNFTLKIRSTKLEDSAMYFCASSAGTRNTEAFFGQGTRLTVV.

The chain combines TRBV7-2 with TRBJ1-2; tentatively, D is TRBD1 (5 bases). Trimming shortened V by 3 bases and J by 7 bases, and 9 bases separated the two germline ends. This CDR3 is 12 amino acids long. The germline V gene encodes CDR1 SGHTA and CDR2 FQGNSA. CDR3 nucleotides: TGTGCCAGCAGCTTGGGCAGGGCTGGCTACACCTTC. Amino acids: CASSLGRAGYTF.